The clone carrying this T cell receptor beta chain was counted at least ten times. The antigen is not known. This sample stems from a study of human T cells and chemical hapten exposure. The wider study: TCR yields per sample varied mostly from small pooled library volume differences.

Study-level findings and limits: TCRs at a frequency above 1 in 1000 stayed unchanged with DPC sensitization.

It was the library that attached unique molecular identifiers to individual cDNA molecules. In the original analysis: The number of TCRs in each sample had a median of about 96,000 and spanned roughly 23,224 to 700,000. One entry per CDR3 protein, called by TCRdb with MiXCR from the 5' RACE reads. The V and J calls and clone size come from TCRdb's table, not from the authors' own analysis. The data contain some 78,000 distinct CDR3 sequences, 6% to 8.5% of them seen just once; the ten biggest clones take up about 2.1%. Before extraction, the whole blood was not fractionated, and total RNA was taken from it. The clonotype comes from a male donor in good health.

CDR3 nucleotide sequence: TGTGCCAGCAGTTTTACCGGGGAGCTGTTTTTT. Translation gives CASSFTGELFF. The genes are TRBV12-3 or TRBV12-4 and TRBJ2-2; no clear D. This CDR3 region has 11 residues. V lost 3 bases to trimming and J lost 5 bases, with 1 base between them.